The present T cell receptor (beta chain) was sequenced within a study of T cells after yellow fever vaccination. The study, taken as a whole, reports: Post-booster repertoires contained most primary-vaccination clones again (around 96% CD4, 85% to 90% CD8). By day 5 rather than day 15, the secondary response had peaked, though it was weaker. The study noted that FACS-sorted repertoires could contain abundant clonotypes contaminating from the bulk population.

This clonotype was picked up one time. What it recognizes is unknown. This CDR3 has 13 amino acids. Germline-derived CDR1 and CDR2 are LNHDA and SQIVND (reference sequence). Trimming left V 10 bases short and J 3 bases short, with 15 bases between. TCRdb independently ran MiXCR on the 5' RACE reads; one entry per CDR3 protein. Of 500,000 to 700,000 distinct CDR3 sequences in the sample, roughly 19% were seen once. The source was PBMCs, collected 15 days after the yellow fever booster vaccination. The sequence was obtained from a man aged 25-40 years who received the YFV17D yellow fever vaccine. This sequence joins TRBV19 and TRBJ2-5, with D maybe TRBD1 (5 bases). The CDR3 sequence: CATRKQTEETQYF. For the CDR3, the DNA is TGTGCCACCCGAAAACAGACAGAAGAGACCCAGTACTTC.